The 6 T cell receptor beta chains below were found in one sample sequenced in a study of blood T cell repertoires in COVID-19. Sequenced by immunoSEQ multiplex PCR; TCRdb stores in-frame clones only, minus some. Among fewer than 80,000 clones listed, 88% were seen once. The material sequenced was peripheral blood. The receptor set was obtained from a woman aged 50 to 65 with active or convalescent COVID-19.

This rearrangement joins TRBV7-9 to TRBJ2-7, with TRBD1 identical over 8 bases. Germline loops: CDR1 SEHNR, CDR2 FQNEAQ (reference sequence). CDR3 size: 17 residues. Losses at the gene ends were 5 bases for V and 4 bases for J; bases not matched to a gene: 16. CDR3 nucleotides: TGTGCCAGCAGCCCCACACGGTCAGGGCAGGGGGCTTACGAGCAGTACTTC. Protein: CASSPTRSGQGAYEQYF.

This chain connects TRBV27 to TRBJ2-7; 7 nucleotides match TRBD2. CDR3 length: 15 residues. The trim removed 3 bases at V and 5 bases at J, leaving 10 bases unmatched. Germline values: CDR1 MNHEY, CDR2 SMNVEV (reference sequence). The CDR3 DNA sequence: TGTGCCAGCAGTTTCGATCGGCGGGAGTTCGACGAGCAGTACTTC. It encodes CASSFDRREFDEQYF.

The chain links TRBV18 to TRBJ2-3; no firm D call. The CDR3 totals 15 residues. Trimming removed 2 bases at V and 3 bases at J, with 12 bases between. Germline values: CDR1 KGHSH, CDR2 LQKENI. CDR3 region: CASSPGAHITDTQYF. In DNA form, the CDR3 reads TGTGCCAGCTCACCAGGAGCCCATATAACAGATACGCAGTATTTT. Variable domain in full (rest from reference TRBV18 and TRBJ2-3): NAGVMQNPRHLVRRRGQEARLRCSPMKGHSHVYWYRQLPEEGLKFMVYLQKENIIDESGMPKERFSAEFPKEGPSILRIQQVVRGDSAAYFCASSPGAHITDTQYFGPGTRLTVL.

The V gene is TRBV4-2, the J gene TRBJ1-1; unclear D gene. V was trimmed by 0 bases and J by 1 base, leaving 15 bases between them. There are 17 residues in the CDR3. CDR1 LGHNA and CDR2 YNFKEQ come from the germline V gene. The CDR3 sequence is CASSQEAGLRKNTEAFF. As DNA, the CDR3 is TGTGCCAGCAGCCAAGAAGCTGGGTTGCGGAAGAACACTGAAGCTTTCTTT.

This CDR3 reads CASSEYEDAGVQFF. CDR3 bases: TGCGCCAGCAGTGAGTATGAAGACGCGGGGGTGCAGTTCTTC. J is TRBJ2-1 and V is TRBV10-1, with 7 bases aligning to TRBD2. Germline CDR1 and CDR2: WNHNN and SYGVQD (reference sequence). The length of the CDR3 is 14 residues. With 1 base clipped from V and 12 bases from J, the junction kept 9 bases outside the gene matches.

CDR3 DNA sequence: TGTGCCATTAAGCGGGAGGGTTTGCACGAGCAGTACTTC. It codes for CAIKREGLHEQYF. The rearrangement joins TRBV10-3 to TRBJ2-7, with 10 bases lining up with TRBD2. CDR3 size: 13 residues. Unmatched junction bases numbered 7, after V lost 9 bases and J lost 5 bases. In germline, CDR1 is ENHRY, CDR2 SYGVKD.